This T cell receptor (beta chain) was identified in a study of OX40 agonist ivuxolimab in advanced cancers. It was autoimmune disease history or systemic immunosuppression that excluded patients. Using immunoSEQ multiplex PCR, the repertoire was profiled, and TCRdb retains in-frame clones only, with some absent. Of tens of thousands of clones in the sample, around nine tenths were seen once. Notes on this clone: The antigen remains undetermined.

The CDR3 is made up of 19 amino acids. The study, taken as a whole, reports: Also present in some nonresponders was a low level of normalized T-cell clonal expansion. CD8+ T cells showed, on average, more clonal expansion than CD4+ cells.

The clonotype comes from an adult with an advanced solid tumor such as melanoma, head and neck, liver or kidney cancer. Source: CD4+ or CD8+ T cells sorted from blood, taken in a trial of the OX40 agonist ivuxolimab. This chain connects TRBV21-1 to TRBJ2-5; the D segment call TRBD1 is taken from the table without a DNA check. TRBV21-1 is a pseudogene locus. The CDR3 bases are TGTGCCAGCAGGCGGGGTCCCGGGACAGGGGGCTTTGTTAAGGAGACCCAGTACTTC. Translation: CASRRGPGTGGFVKETQYF.